Given below is one T cell receptor beta chain in context. The data derive from a study of cytomegalovirus exposure and HLA in healthy donors. Sequencing was performed with immunoSEQ multiplex PCR; in TCRdb, only in-frame clones are kept and a portion is missing. The data contain approximately 120,000 clones, roughly 90% of them singletons. CDR1 is MNHEY, CDR2 SMNVEV, per germline (reference sequence). This CDR3 is 14 amino acids long. Deletions cut 5 bases from V and 0 bases from J, with 10 bases between. The donors were part of the validation cohort, which consisted of under 150 subjects and was separate from the first cohort of 666 subjects.

J is TRBJ1-1 and V is TRBV27; tentatively, D is TRBD1 (5 bases). Material for sequencing was PBMCs. This TCR was sampled from a woman aged 18-29 years in good health and CMV-seronegative. In nucleotides, the CDR3 is TGTGCCAGCAGTCGCGGGACGGTGAACACTGAAGCTTTCTTT. Its protein is CASSRGTVNTEAFF.